This record covers a single TCR beta chain. This clone occurred once. No antigen is known for it. It has no much larger one-base neighbor in the sample; base qualities were not kept. This record belongs to a study of T cell responses to AZD1222 COVID-19 vaccine (dated by TCRdb to the early 2020s). Concerning the study at large: A total of roughly 240 trial participants underwent TCR sequencing, of whom some 210 received two doses of AZD1222 and approximately 25 received two doses of the MenACWY control vaccine. Trial participants were enrolled by age into 18-55, 56-69 and 70-plus year subgroups, with around 150, 28 and 57 TCR-sequenced participants respectively. Study-wide findings and limitations: Conclusions about previously exposed vaccinees are limited because only five to seven AZD1222 recipients were SARS-CoV-2 seropositive at baseline. Because no day 14 peak-response samples were available, repertoires were characterized only after the peak T cell response. Vaccine-associated CD4 TCRs spanned the whole spike protein, with dominant responses in regions 160-218 and 743-854. Nearly half of unique spike-specific TCRs reportedly recognized epitopes outside regions mutated in the B.1.351 and B.1.1.7 variants. In the small 56-69-year group, the increase in depth fell short of significance, most likely because of low power. Spike-specific TCR breadth and depth rose significantly after two AZD1222 doses compared with day 0 and with MenACWY recipients. Participants were mostly white British and included more females than males, and it was suggested by the authors that clonal diversity may have been underestimated.

The CDR3 regions of human TCRbeta chains were analyzed by immunosequencing. As for the original processing: TCRs in the repertoires were matched against a reference library of SARS-CoV-2-specific TCRs that had been generated with the MIRA antigen-specificity platform. Breadth meant the fraction of unique TCRs that were SARS-CoV-2-associated, whereas depth meant the fraction of total T cells that were SARS-CoV-2-associated. Using the MIRA data, each spike-specific TCR was assigned both to the spike region to which the TCR was reactive and to a CD4 or CD8 class. Log10-transformed breadth and depth values were compared by one-way ANOVA with Sidak's multiple comparisons tests. TCRdb re-hosts the immuneACCESS table, in-frame sequences only. Its copies lack some clones; in the studies checked, an unresolved V gene accounts for under half of them, and the cause for the rest is not known. V and J calls and clone size are copied from that table; D and trimming were computed from the DNA. The sample table shows roughly 150,000 clones, and roughly 91% are seen once. The ten largest clones represent 6.5% to 8.5% of the sample.

According to the study, the label for this sample's time point signals: about 28 days (+/-7) after the second vaccine dose. AZD1222 recipients given second doses at about 4 weeks or at about 12 weeks were pooled, since spike-specific TCR depth and breadth were not found to differ between the two schedules. Samples from vaccinated people were obtained from the UK trials COV001 and COV002, which included a single-blind randomized controlled phase 2/3 trial of AZD1222 (ChAdOx1 nCoV-19) in healthy adults. For TCRbeta chain sequencing, PBMC samples from trial participants were taken at day 0 and at day 28 after the second dose. The clonotype originates from an adult who received the AZD1222 COVID-19 vaccine. The sequencing used peripheral blood, collected 28 days after the second AZD1222 dose.

The DNA reads TGTGCCTCTAGCGATCGGTCCTACAATGAGCAGTTCTTC. This codes for CASSDRSYNEQFF. The chain is assembled from TRBV30 and TRBJ2-1; D gene: possibly TRBD2, on 6 matching bases. The CDR3 measures 13 amino acids from cysteine to phenylalanine. CDR3 DNA is the only sequence kept; it has 39 bases, read in frame from the first base. Based on the germline V gene (reference sequence), the CDR1 and CDR2 sequences are GTSNPN and SVGIG. V and J lose 7 bases and 1 base, and a span of 11 bases separates them.